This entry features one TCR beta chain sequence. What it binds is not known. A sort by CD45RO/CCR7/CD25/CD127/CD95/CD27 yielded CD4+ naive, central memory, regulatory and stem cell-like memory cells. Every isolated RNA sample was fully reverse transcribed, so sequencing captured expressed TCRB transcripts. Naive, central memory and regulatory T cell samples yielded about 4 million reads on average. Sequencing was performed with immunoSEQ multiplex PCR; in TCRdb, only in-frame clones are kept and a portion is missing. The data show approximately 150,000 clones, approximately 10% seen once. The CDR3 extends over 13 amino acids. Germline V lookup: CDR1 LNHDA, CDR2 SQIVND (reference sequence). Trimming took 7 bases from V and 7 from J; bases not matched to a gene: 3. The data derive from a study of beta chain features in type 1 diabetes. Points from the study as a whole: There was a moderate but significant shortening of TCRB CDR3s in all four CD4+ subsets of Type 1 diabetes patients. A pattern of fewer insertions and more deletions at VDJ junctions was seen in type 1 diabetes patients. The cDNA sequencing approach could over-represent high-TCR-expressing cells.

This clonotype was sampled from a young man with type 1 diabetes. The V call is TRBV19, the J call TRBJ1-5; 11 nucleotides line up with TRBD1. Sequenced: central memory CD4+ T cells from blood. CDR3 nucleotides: TGTGCCAGTACCGGGACAGGGGGACAGCCCCAGCATTTT. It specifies CASTGTGGQPQHF.